The present T cell receptor (beta chain) was sequenced within a study of shared clonotypes between healthy human individuals (dated by TCRdb to the early 2020s). Background for the entire study: A couple of women and a few men aged 18 to 49 years were included in the cohort. Blood TCR repertoires of about five healthy adults were deeply sequenced to estimate repertoire size and the extent of clonotype sharing between individuals. For each donor, CD4 naive and CD4 memory were each run on three plates, CD8 naive on two plates, and CD8 memory on one plate. Between about 0.94 and 8.9 billion PBMCs per donor were obtained by leukapheresis. Libraries were prepared and TCR repertoires were sequenced by different laboratories using diverse techniques, in order to increase sequencing depth and limit assay-specific biases. Points the paper makes about the study in general: Compared with non-shared clonotypes, the clonotypes found in all four sorted-subset donors had higher generation probabilities. Pairwise subsampling indicated that sequencing depth was expected to affect the degree of clonotype sharing among donors. Because the study included only a small number of donors, the genetic and exposure-history diversity represented was limited. Roughly 5% of naive CD4, roughly 3.5% of naive CD8, approximately 2% of memory CD4, and about 0.4% of memory CD8 clonotypes were shared across a few donors. Incomplete sequencing was indicated by rarefaction of sorted-subset datasets, despite the large sequencing depth. Sampling was restricted to blood, and TCR repertoires in tissues likely differ from the TCR repertoires found in blood. Estimated clonotype richness was generally larger for naive than for memory subsets.

Using the deep immunoSEQ assay, TCR CDR3 regions were amplified from genomic DNA by multiplex PCR. Extracted genomic DNA from each cell subset was distributed evenly across all wells of several immunoSEQ 96-well plates, and each plate was treated as a replicate. Each replicate PCR for sorted subsets received around 200 ng genomic DNA, equal to about 30,000 T cell genomes. Purified libraries were quantified with a Qubit 3.0 fluorometer, sized on a Bioanalyzer 2100, and re-quantified with the KAPA Library Quantification kit. Every immunoSEQ 96-well plate was sequenced on a dedicated single-read 150-cycle Illumina NextSeq 550 flow cell. Per the source publication's procedure: The immunoSEQ output contained only junctional sequences without quality scores, so filtering could not match that applied to full-length reads. To assign V/J genes and CDR3, sequences were annotated against IMGT germline references using PyIR, a Python wrapper for IgBLAST v1.9. Reads were filtered out if the reads had weak V/J assignments (E-value above 1e-6), no CDR3, stop codons, out-of-frame junctions, or ambiguous translated residues. V3J clonotypes were defined as sequences sharing the same inferred V gene, J gene, and CDR3 amino acid sequence. Percentage overlap between repertoires was computed as shared unique clonotypes divided by the size of the smaller repertoire. Repertoire richness was assessed with RTK rarefaction, the Chao1 estimator, and Recon v2.1 estimates of unobserved clonotypes. Generation probabilities were computed with OLGA for all TCRbeta clonotypes obtained by the gDNA method from four donors. TCRdb re-hosts the immuneACCESS table, in-frame sequences only. Its copies lack some clones; in the studies checked, an unresolved V gene accounts for under half of them, and the cause for the rest is not known. That table gives V, J and clone size, and the DNA gave D and trimming. For this sample there are around 700,000 clones; roughly 73% appear just once. More than 1.5% of the sample comes from the top ten.

With regard to this clone: Which antigen it targets is not known. It has no much larger one-base neighbor in the sample; base qualities were not kept.

The donors were healthy, HIV-negative adults with no recently reported acute infections or vaccinations. All donors were Caucasian adults living in Nashville, Tennessee, USA. Magnetic negative selection was used to enrich CD4+ T cells, after which naive cells were positively selected on CD45RA and the negative fraction became the memory subset. After blood collection by leukapheresis, PBMCs were isolated using Ficoll-Histopaque density gradient centrifugation and then cryopreserved in the vapor phase of liquid nitrogen. Analytical flow cytometry was used to check the purity and quantity of every magnetically sorted T cell population. Each sorted fraction had its genomic DNA isolated and then quantified by UV absorbance on a Nanodrop 2000c. There are 12 amino acids in the CDR3, from cysteine to phenylalanine inclusive. Only CDR3 DNA remains: 36 bases, in frame from the first base. V and J lose 2 bases and 2 bases, and a span of 5 bases separates them. CDR1 is given as SGDLS and CDR2 as YYNGEE, both from the germline V gene.

The rearranged chain carries TRBV9 and TRBJ2-7; no D gene is confidently identified. The sequencing input was memory CD4+ T cells sorted from blood. Explained via the paper, the cell subset or site label denotes: CD45RA-negative fraction. The receptor was derived from a woman aged 25 to 39 in good health. The CDR3 protein sequence reads: CASSVDTYEQYF. The DNA is as follows: TGTGCCAGCAGCGTCGATACCTACGAGCAGTACTTC.